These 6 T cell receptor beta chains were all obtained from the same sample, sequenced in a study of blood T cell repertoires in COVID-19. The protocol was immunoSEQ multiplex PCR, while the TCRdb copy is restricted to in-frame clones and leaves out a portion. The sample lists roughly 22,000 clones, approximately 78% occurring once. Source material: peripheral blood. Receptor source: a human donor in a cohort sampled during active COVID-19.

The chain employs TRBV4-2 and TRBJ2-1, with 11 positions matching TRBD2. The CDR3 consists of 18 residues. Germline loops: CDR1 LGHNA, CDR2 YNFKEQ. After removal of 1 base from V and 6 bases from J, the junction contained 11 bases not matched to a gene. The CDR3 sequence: CASSQGSLAGGPGNEQFF. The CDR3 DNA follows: TGTGCCAGCAGCCAAGGATCGCTAGCGGGAGGCCCAGGCAATGAGCAGTTCTTC.

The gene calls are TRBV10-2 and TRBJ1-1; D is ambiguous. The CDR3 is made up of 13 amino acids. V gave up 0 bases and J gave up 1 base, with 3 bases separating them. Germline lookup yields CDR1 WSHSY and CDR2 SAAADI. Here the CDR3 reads CASSESGNTEAFF. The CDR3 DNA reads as TGCGCCAGCAGTGAGTCCGGGAACACTGAAGCTTTCTTT.

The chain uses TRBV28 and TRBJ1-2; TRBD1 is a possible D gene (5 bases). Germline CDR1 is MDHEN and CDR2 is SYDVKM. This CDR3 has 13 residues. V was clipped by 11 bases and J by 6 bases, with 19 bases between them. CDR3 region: CASHLQEHDGYTF. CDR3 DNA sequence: TGTGCCTCACACCTACAGGAACATGATGGCTACACCTTC.

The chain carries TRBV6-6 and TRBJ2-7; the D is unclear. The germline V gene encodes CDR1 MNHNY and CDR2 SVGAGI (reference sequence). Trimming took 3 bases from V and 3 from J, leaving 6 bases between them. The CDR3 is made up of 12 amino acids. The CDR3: CASSYVYYEQYF. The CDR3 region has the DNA TGTGCCAGCAGTTATGTATACTACGAGCAGTACTTC.

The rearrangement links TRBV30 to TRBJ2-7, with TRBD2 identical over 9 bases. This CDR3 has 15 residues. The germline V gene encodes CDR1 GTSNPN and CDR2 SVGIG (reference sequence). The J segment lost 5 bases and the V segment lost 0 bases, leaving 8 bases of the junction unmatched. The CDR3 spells CAWSVGSGRGNEQYF. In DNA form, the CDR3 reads TGTGCCTGGAGTGTGGGTAGCGGGAGAGGAAACGAGCAGTACTTC.

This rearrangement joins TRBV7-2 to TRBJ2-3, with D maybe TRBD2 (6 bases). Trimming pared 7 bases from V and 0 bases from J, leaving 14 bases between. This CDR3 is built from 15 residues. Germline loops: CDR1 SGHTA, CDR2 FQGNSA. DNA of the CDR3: TGTGCCAGCACCACGGGACTGCTTAGCACAGATACGCAGTATTTT. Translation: CASTTGLLSTDTQYF.